The 11 T cell receptor beta chains in this list originate from one sample, sequenced in a study of CDR3 diversity in severe acne. TCRdb called the PCR reads again in MiXCR, with one record for every CDR3 protein. The sample yields roughly 100,000 distinct CDR3 sequences, more than 45% seen once. The sample was blood. The receptors stem from a male donor with acne.

This clonotype was detected ten times or more. The chain uses TRBV20-1 and TRBJ2-2; no definite D call. This CDR3 is 12 amino acids long. Looked up from germline, CDR1 is DFQATT and CDR2 is SNEGSKA (reference sequence). Trimming removed 7 bases at V and 6 bases at J, with 12 bases between. This CDR3 reads CSVTIGAGELFF. CDR3 coding DNA: TGCAGTGTTACTATCGGTGCCGGGGAGCTGTTTTTT.

The V gene is TRBV28, the J gene TRBJ2-7; D perhaps matches TRBD2 (6 bases). Deletions cut 5 bases from V and 10 bases from J, with 18 bases between. The length of the CDR3 is 13 residues. Germline V gives CDR1 MDHEN, CDR2 SYDVKM. CDR3 DNA: TGTGCCAGCAGTAACCTAGCGCCCTTGGGACAGTACTTC. This translates into CASSNLAPLGQYF.

Only one count was recorded for this clonotype. The gene calls are TRBV2 and TRBJ1-5; TRBD1 matches at 7 bases. Germline V CDR1 and CDR2: SNHLY, FYNNEI. J was trimmed by 8 bases and V by 6 bases; bases with no gene match: 10. The CDR3 runs 14 residues. Written as DNA, the CDR3 is TGTGCCAGCAGGGAGGGGGGACAGCCTAAGCCCCAGCATTTT. This encodes CASREGGQPKPQHF.

The chain joins TRBV7-8 to TRBJ1-1; the D is unclear. This CDR3 has 14 amino acids. Per germline, CDR1 SGHVS and CDR2 FQNEAQ. V lost 3 bases and J lost 4, with 12 bases in between. The CDR3 region is CASSFGSGATEAFF. CDR3 in DNA: TGTGCCAGCAGCTTTGGATCCGGAGCCACTGAAGCTTTCTTT.

V gene TRBV25-1 combines with J gene TRBJ2-7, with D possibly matching TRBD2 (5 bases). V lost 8 bases, J lost 2 bases, and 10 bases lay in between. This CDR3 is 12 amino acids long. Germline CDR1 MGHDK, CDR2 SYGVNS. The CDR3 coding sequence is TGTGCCAGCGAGACCGGGGCCTACGAGCAGTACTTC. Protein: CASETGAYEQYF.

This rearrangement joins TRBV15 to TRBJ2-7; a possible D gene is TRBD1 (5 bases). The CDR3 is 13 residues long. Per the germline V gene, CDR1 is LNHNV and CDR2 is YYDKDF (reference sequence). V was shortened by 0 bases and J by 4 bases, with 7 bases between the two germline ends. CDR3 loop: CATSRETVYEQYF. The CDR3 DNA follows: TGTGCCACCAGCAGAGAGACAGTTTACGAGCAGTACTTC. Drawing the rest from reference TRBV15 and TRBJ2-7, the complete variable domain is DAMVIQNPRYQVTQFGKPVTLSCSQTLNHNVMYWYQQKSSQAPKLLFHYYDKDFNNEADTPDNFQSRRPNTSFCFLDIRSPGLGDTAMYLCATSRETVYEQYFGPGTRLTVT.

This clonotype was counted between two and nine times. The J gene is TRBJ2-2, the V gene TRBV20-1; the D is unclear. V gave up 0 bases and J gave up 8 bases, with 10 bases separating them. Germline V CDR1 and CDR2: DFQATT, SNEGSKA (reference sequence). This CDR3 has 13 residues. For the CDR3, the DNA is TGCAGTGCTAGAGATCCTCGGGCAGGGGAGCTGTTTTTT. It codes for CSARDPRAGELFF.

This clonotype was observed many times. The chain recombines TRBV29-1 with TRBJ2-3; D not resolved. Trimming removed 1 base from V and 6 bases from J, with 2 bases in between. CDR1 and CDR2 (germline): SQVTM, ANQGSEA. CDR3 length: 10 amino acids. The CDR3 DNA sequence: TGCAGCGTTGAAGCCGATACGCAGTATTTT. It yields the protein CSVEADTQYF.

The count of this clonotype is one. The CDR3 DNA reads as TGCAGCGTTGTAGTCCTTTCTGATAACTATGGCTACACCTTC. Its protein product is CSVVVLSDNYGYTF. The chain employs TRBV29-1 and TRBJ1-2; no firm D call. This CDR3 comprises 14 residues. V was clipped by 4 bases and J by 1 base, with 13 bases between them. Germline V gene lookup returns CDR1 SQVTM and CDR2 ANQGSEA. The full variable domain, its missing parts supplied by reference TRBV29-1 and TRBJ1-2, is SAVISQKPSRDICQRGTSLTIQCQVDSQVTMMFWYRQQPGQSLTLIATANQGSEATYESGFVIDKFPISRPNLTFSTLTVSNMSPEDSSIYLCSVVVLSDNYGYTFGSGTRLTVV.

The chain recombines TRBV29-1 with TRBJ2-3; 10 bases line up with TRBD1. Losses at the gene ends were 7 bases for V and 4 bases for J; bases not matched to a gene: 5. The germline gives CDR1 SQVTM, CDR2 ANQGSEA. The CDR3 runs 13 residues. Here the CDR3 DNA reads TGCAGCGCCGGGACAGGGGCCCCAGATACGCAGTATTTT. Translated, it gives CSAGTGAPDTQYF.

The chain recombines TRBV28 with TRBJ1-3; the D gene is possibly TRBD1 (6 bases). The CDR3 has 15 amino acids. The V end lost 6 bases, the J end lost 0 bases, and 12 bases lay between the germline ends. CDR1 MDHEN and CDR2 SYDVKM come from the germline V gene. The CDR3 bases are TGTGCCAGCAGCAGACAGGACCACTCTGGAAACACCATATATTTT. This sequence encodes CASSRQDHSGNTIYF. Combining the CDR3 with reference TRBV28 and TRBJ1-3 gives the whole variable domain DVKVTQSSRYLVKRTGEKVFLECVQDMDHENMFWYRQDPGLGLRLIYFSYDVKMKEKGDIPEGYSVSREKKERFSLILESASTNQTSMYLCASSRQDHSGNTIYFGEGSWLTVV.